The source of this TCR beta chain is a study of radiotherapy plus CTLA-4 blockade in lung cancer. About the research overall: Objective responses emerged in around 19% of patients, and 30% to 40% attained disease control.

The CDR3 spans 13 residues. The germline CDR1 and CDR2 sequences are SGHTA and FQGNSA. V lost 1 base, J lost 6 bases, and 7 bases lay in between. Patients in the study, people with chemo-refractory metastatic non-small-cell lung cancer, received focal radiation plus ipilimumab CTLA-4 blockade. Profiled with immunoSEQ multiplex PCR; TCRdb holds only in-frame clones, not every one. The sample lists about 14,000 clones, around three quarters occurring once. Notes on this clone: Its antigen is not identified.

Findings and limits, study-wide: Some TCR clones had been derived from tumors. These clones expanded in peripheral blood after radiotherapy plus ipilimumab. Response was reportedly best predicted by early blood T cell clone dynamics, with interferon-beta.

The receptor comes from a human donor with non-small cell lung cancer whose response to radiotherapy plus ipilimumab could not be evaluated. The chain recombines TRBV7-2 with TRBJ1-5; D gene uncertain. Sequencing was performed on peripheral blood, taken from a patient treated with radiotherapy plus ipilimumab. The CDR3 sequence is CASSLEMSQPQHF. In nucleotides, the CDR3 is TGTGCCAGCAGCTTAGAAATGAGTCAGCCCCAGCATTTT.